This T cell receptor beta chain was obtained from a study of T cell responses to AZD1222 COVID-19 vaccine. Notes on this clone: As yet, its antigen is unknown.

The table came from immunoSEQ multiplex PCR; TCRdb's copy has only in-frame clones and leaves some out. The data contain roughly 120,000 clones, about nine tenths of them singletons. From germline, CDR1 is KGHSH and CDR2 LQKENI. V lost 6 bases to trimming and J lost 5 bases, with 16 bases between them. CDR3 size: 14 residues. Study-level points and caveats: The donor cohort was predominantly white British with a female majority, and clonal diversity may have been underestimated. Baseline serology detected seropositivity in only a handful of AZD1222 recipients. Reports say nearly half of spike-specific TCRs go after unmutated variant regions. Spike-specific TCR breadth rose after two AZD1222 doses, and depth rose as well.

The sequenced sample was peripheral blood, obtained on day 0 of AZD1222 vaccination. The source of this sequence is an adult in good health. This chain joins TRBV18 and TRBJ1-1, with D possibly matching TRBD1 (6 bases). The CDR3 region has the DNA TGTGCCAGCTCCACGGACAGTGGGGGGACTGAAGCTTTCTTT. It translates to CASSTDSGGTEAFF.